Reported below is one T cell receptor (beta chain). The antigen is unknown. TCRdb called the 5' RACE reads again in MiXCR, with one record for every CDR3 protein. The sample carries some 270,000 distinct CDR3 sequences, about 8.3% recorded once. The data originate from a study of identical twins. General study results and limits: For out-of-frame beta sequences, excess twin sharing was weaker. Out-of-frame alpha sequences common to twins exhibited a surplus of low generation probability.

Germline V lookup: CDR1 LGHNA, CDR2 YSLEER. J gave up 3 bases and V 2 bases, and 2 bases lay outside the gene matches. This CDR3 is built from 14 residues. The sample was also reused in another study, on yellow fever vaccine responses in identical twins.

Sequencing was carried out using CD8+ T cells sorted from blood. This receptor was taken from a woman younger than 35 in good health. The V gene is TRBV4-3, the J gene TRBJ2-7, with 9 nucleotides matching TRBD1. The CDR3 sequence is CASSQTTGGYEQYF. CDR3 sequence (DNA): TGCGCCAGCAGCCAAACGACAGGGGGCTACGAGCAGTACTTC.